The 16 T cell receptor beta chains reported below all come from one sample, sequenced in a study of identical twins. TCRdb processed the 5' RACE reads anew with MiXCR; each CDR3 protein has one entry. The data contain about 220,000 distinct CDR3 sequences, around 9.6% of them singletons. Material for sequencing was memory (CD45RO+) T cells sorted from blood. These receptors came from a woman aged 18-29 years in good health.

This clonotype was recorded at least ten times. In DNA form, the CDR3 reads TGCAGCGCACAGGACAGGGAGGGCACTGAAGCTTTCTTT. As protein: CSAQDREGTEAFF. This chain joins TRBV29-1 and TRBJ1-1; 8 bases are shared with TRBD1. The CDR3 length is 13 residues. J was trimmed by 4 bases and V by 7 bases; bases with no gene match: 8. The V gene's germline CDR1 is SQVTM and CDR2 ANQGSEA.

The chain carries TRBV19 and TRBJ2-3; D is ambiguous. Trimming took 0 bases from V and 4 from J, leaving 8 bases between them. The CDR3 covers 14 residues. The germline V gene has CDR1 LNHDA and CDR2 SQIVND (reference sequence). The CDR3 reads CASSIEGAADTQYF. The CDR3 DNA follows: TGTGCCAGTAGTATAGAAGGAGCTGCAGATACGCAGTATTTT.

This clonotype turned up a few times. The chain combines TRBV6-1 with TRBJ2-5; TRBD1 agrees at 7 bases. V gave up 4 bases and J gave up 5 bases; unmatched junction bases: 7. CDR3 length: 14 amino acids. Germline CDR1 MNHNS, CDR2 SASEGT. CDR3 in amino acids: CASSGSTGPETQYF. For the CDR3, the DNA is TGTGCCAGCAGTGGTTCGACAGGGCCGGAGACCCAGTACTTC.

The sample holds many counts of this clonotype. The V and J genes are TRBV12-3 or TRBV12-4 and TRBJ1-4; D is undetermined. V was cut by 3 bases and J by 4 bases, with 12 bases left in between. This CDR3 has 15 amino acids. This chain's CDR3 is CASSLAGWDNEKLFF. The DNA of the CDR3 is TGTGCCAGCAGTTTGGCGGGCTGGGATAATGAAAAACTGTTTTTT.

This clonotype came up a few times. The V and J genes are TRBV20-1 and TRBJ2-1; 10 nucleotides line up with TRBD2. Germline V gives CDR1 DFQATT, CDR2 SNEGSKA (reference sequence). The CDR3 covers 12 residues. V lost 6 bases to trimming and J lost 9 bases; unmatched junction nucleotides: 5. CDR3: CSAILAGVEQFF. Here the CDR3 DNA reads TGCAGTGCGATTCTAGCGGGAGTTGAGCAGTTCTTC.

The table lists this clonotype with a few counts. Because the CDR3's place on the DNA is in doubt, the DNA is left out and the CDR3 is given as listed by TCRdb. This rearrangement joins TRBV10-3 to TRBJ2-2; TRBD1 reflects the table's D call only, with no check against the DNA. Germline CDR1 is ENHRY and CDR2 is SYGVKD. The CDR3 is made up of 16 amino acids, end residues included. CDR3 loop: CAIRHRGGETAGSCFF.

This clonotype was picked up many times. J is TRBJ2-1 and V is TRBV4-1; D gene unclear. This CDR3 comprises 12 residues. Trimming cost V 4 bases and J 7 bases, with 8 bases left between them. Germline V gene lookup returns CDR1 MGHRA and CDR2 YSYEKL. Here the CDR3 reads CASSPETNEQFF. DNA for the CDR3: TGCGCCAGCAGCCCCGAGACTAATGAGCAGTTCTTC.

This clonotype was detected only a few times. This sequence joins TRBV5-1 and TRBJ2-1, with D possibly matching TRBD2 (7 bases). Germline CDR1 and CDR2: SGHRS and YFSETQ. This CDR3 comprises 16 residues. V dropped 0 bases and J dropped 2 bases, with 12 bases sitting between them. CDR3 in amino acids: CASSLGTGGPYNEQFF. DNA for the CDR3: TGCGCCAGCAGCTTGGGGACGGGGGGCCCCTACAATGAGCAGTTCTTC.

In its sample, this clonotype was seen a few times. The V and J genes are TRBV11-3 and TRBJ2-1, with TRBD2 matching over 14 bases. Looked up from germline, CDR1 is SGHNT and CDR2 is YENEEA. Losses at the gene ends were 0 bases for V and 9 bases for J; bases not matched to a gene: 7. The CDR3 consists of 17 residues. DNA for the CDR3: TGTGCCAGCAGCTTAGATGGGGGGACTAGCGGGAGTGGTGAGCAGTTCTTC. Amino acids: CASSLDGGTSGSGEQFF.

This chain connects TRBV6-5 to TRBJ1-6, with D tentatively TRBD1 (5 bases). With 2 bases removed from V and 7 bases from J, the gap between germline ends came to 15 bases. Per the germline V gene, CDR1 is MNHEY and CDR2 is SVGAGI. The CDR3 consists of 16 residues. CDR3: CASSYDGWGGNSPLHF. As DNA, the CDR3 is TGTGCCAGCAGTTACGACGGATGGGGGGGGAATTCACCCCTCCACTTT.

This clonotype was picked up many times. This rearrangement joins TRBV12-3 or TRBV12-4 to TRBJ2-7, with a possible D match to TRBD2 (6 bases). Between the trimmed V and J ends, which lost 6 bases and 5 bases, there was a span of 14 bases. CDR3 length: 13 residues. CDR3 sequence reads: CASRLGGTNEQYF. The CDR3 nucleotides read TGTGCCAGCAGGCTCGGGGGAACGAACGAGCAGTACTTC.

This clonotype appeared a few times. The chain combines TRBV5-1 with TRBJ2-3, with 10 nucleotides matching TRBD2. The CDR3 contains 20 residues. The germline V gene encodes CDR1 SGHRS and CDR2 YFSETQ. Germline trimming cut 0 bases from V and 8 bases from J; bases unmatched to any gene: 21. The DNA for the CDR3 is TGCGCCAGCAGCTTGGTCACTAGCGGGAACGCCGTATCTCACAGAGTTACGCAGTATTTT. Its translation: CASSLVTSGNAVSHRVTQYF.

There are a few counts of this clonotype. V gene TRBV12-3 or TRBV12-4 combines with J gene TRBJ1-2; TRBD1 matches at 10 bases. The CDR3 length is 14 residues. The junction had 3 bases not matched to a gene; V was cut back by 8 bases and J by 0 bases. In DNA form, the CDR3 reads TGTGCCAGCGAAGGGACAGGGGCTAACTATGGCTACACCTTC. Translated, it gives CASEGTGANYGYTF.

The chain couples TRBV20-1 to TRBJ2-2, with unresolved D. Germline V gene data show CDR1 as DFQATT and CDR2 as SNEGSKA (reference sequence). This CDR3 contains 11 residues. V lost 1 base, J lost 11 bases, and 8 bases lay in between. The CDR3 region has the DNA TGCAGTGCTAGAGTTGGCCCAGAGCTGTTTTTT. The encoded protein is CSARVGPELFF.

This clonotype was counted only a few times. The chain is built from TRBV12-3 or TRBV12-4 and TRBJ2-1; no definite D call. V was pared by 6 bases and J by 2 bases, with 17 bases between. The CDR3 runs to 16 residues. CDR3 residues: CASRHGRWEAYNEQFF. For the CDR3, the DNA is TGTGCCAGCAGGCACGGGCGTTGGGAAGCCTACAATGAGCAGTTCTTC.

This clonotype has a handful of counts. As DNA, the CDR3 is TGTGCCAGCAGCCAGTCCGGCCGCACTGAAGCTTTCTTT. Protein: CASSQSGRTEAFF. The chain combines TRBV3-1 with TRBJ1-1; D uncertain. V was trimmed by 3 bases and J by 4 bases, leaving 9 bases between them. There are 13 residues in the CDR3. Germline CDR1 and CDR2: LGHDT and YNNKEL (reference sequence).